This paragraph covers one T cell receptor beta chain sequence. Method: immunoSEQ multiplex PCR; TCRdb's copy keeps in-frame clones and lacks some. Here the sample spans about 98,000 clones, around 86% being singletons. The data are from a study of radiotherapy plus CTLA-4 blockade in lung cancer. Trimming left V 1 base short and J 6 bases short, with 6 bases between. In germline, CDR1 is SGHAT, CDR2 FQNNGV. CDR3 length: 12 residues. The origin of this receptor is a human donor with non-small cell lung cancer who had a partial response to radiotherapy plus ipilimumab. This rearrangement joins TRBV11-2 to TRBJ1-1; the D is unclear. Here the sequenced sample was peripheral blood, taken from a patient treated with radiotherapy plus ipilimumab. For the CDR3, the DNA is TGTGCCAGCAGCTTAGCGGCGGCTGAAGCTTTCTTT. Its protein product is CASSLAAAEAFF.